The 13 T cell receptor beta chains in this list originate from one sample, sequenced in a study of Ad26.COV2.S vaccination and SARS-CoV-2 variants. Data came from immunoSEQ multiplex PCR; TCRdb stores just in-frame clones and leaves some out. The sample includes about 350,000 clones, around nine tenths seen only once; the top ten take about 10%. The treatment here: about 20 received Ad26.COV2.S at low or high dose, single or two shots; 5 received placebo; per-sample allocation not given. Material that was analyzed had been drawn on day 63 after the first vaccine or placebo injection. The sequencing here drew on peripheral blood, taken in a trial of Ad26.COV2.S vaccine versus placebo. Receptors were obtained from a person aged 18-60 years who received the Ad26.COV2.S COVID-19 vaccine or a placebo.

The V gene is TRBV3-1 (or the pseudogene TRBV3-2), the J gene TRBJ1-4; no reliable D call. This CDR3 spans 16 amino acids. The ends were cut back, 1 base at V and 3 bases at J, with 12 bases in the middle. Per the germline V gene, CDR1 is LGHDT and CDR2 is YNNKEL (reference sequence). The CDR3 region is CASSQGESESNEKLFF. CDR3 coding DNA: TGTGCCAGCAGCCAAGGGGAGTCGGAATCTAATGAAAAACTGTTTTTT.

V gene TRBV27 combines with J gene TRBJ2-7, with D unclear. The germline V gene encodes CDR1 MNHEY and CDR2 SMNVEV (reference sequence). V was cut by 6 bases and J by 3 bases, with 9 bases left in between. This CDR3 is 12 amino acids long. CDR3 in amino acids: CASSPVVYEQYF. CDR3 DNA: TGTGCCAGCAGCCCGGTAGTCTACGAGCAGTACTTC.

This chain links TRBV3-1 (or the pseudogene TRBV3-2) with TRBJ2-5; 12 positions agree with TRBD2. Germline V gene sequence: CDR1 LGHDT, CDR2 YNNKEL (reference sequence). The length of the CDR3 is 18 residues. V lost 3 bases and J lost 4; bases outside the gene matches: 12. The DNA for the CDR3 is TGTGCCAGCAGCCAGGGGTCCCTAGCGGGGGGGCCGGGAGAGACCCAGTACTTC. It translates to CASSQGSLAGGPGETQYF.

The chain combines TRBV5-1 with TRBJ2-7, with D uncertain. The length of the CDR3 is 14 residues. Germline CDR1 and CDR2: SGHRS and YFSETQ. The ends were cut back, 5 bases at V and 2 bases at J, with 14 bases in the middle. This CDR3 is CASRLVSETYEQYF. The CDR3 DNA is TGCGCCAGCAGGCTTGTTTCTGAAACCTACGAGCAGTACTTC.

This clone was counted ten times or more. Other nucleotide sequences from this sample produce the same CDR3. The chain couples TRBV4-3 to TRBJ1-5; a possible D gene is TRBD1 (6 bases). V gave up 0 bases and J gave up 2 bases, with 11 bases separating them. Germline V lookup: CDR1 LGHNA, CDR2 YSLEER. This CDR3 is 16 amino acids long. The CDR3 protein is CASSQDLRGGNQPQHF. The CDR3, as DNA: TGCGCCAGCAGCCAAGACCTCAGGGGTGGCAATCAGCCCCAGCATTTT.

The chain employs TRBV7-6 and TRBJ1-3, with D uncertain. V lost 2 bases and J 0 bases, leaving 8 bases between the germline ends. This CDR3 has 15 amino acids. Germline V gene data show CDR1 as SGHVS and CDR2 as FNYEAQ. CDR3 in DNA: TGTGCCAGCAGCTTAATGGGCTTCTCTGGAAACACCATATATTTT. Protein sequence: CASSLMGFSGNTIYF.

The V call is TRBV10-1, the J call TRBJ2-2; 9 nucleotides agree with TRBD2. The CDR3 runs to 18 residues. CDR1 and CDR2 (germline): WNHNN, SYGVQD (reference sequence). The V and J ends lost 3 bases and 2 bases, in that order; junction bases with no gene match: 10. The CDR3 loop reads CASSEGLAGFINTGELFF. CDR3 nucleotide sequence: TGCGCCAGCAGTGAAGGCCTAGCGGGGTTTATTAACACCGGGGAGCTGTTTTTT.

The V call is TRBV6-2 or TRBV6-3, the J call TRBJ2-5; D is unclear. Germline V lookup: CDR1 MNHEY, CDR2 SVGEGT. The CDR3 runs to 12 residues. V was shortened by 6 bases and J by 6 bases, with 11 bases between the two germline ends. CDR3 DNA sequence: TGTGCCAGCAGCCTAACTTCCAAGACCCAGTACTTC. Translated: CASSLTSKTQYF.

The genes are TRBV3-1 (or the pseudogene TRBV3-2) and TRBJ1-5; D unresolved. The CDR3 loop spans 15 amino acids. CDR1 is LGHDT and CDR2 is YNNKEL in the germline V gene (reference sequence). V shed 1 base and J shed 6 bases, with 13 bases lying between them. The CDR3 region has the DNA TGTGCCAGCAGCCAAGGCCGGGGAGTGGGTCAGCCCCAGCATTTT. It specifies CASSQGRGVGQPQHF.

The chain links TRBV7-2 to TRBJ2-3, with D unclear. CDR3 length equals 14 residues. Germline values: CDR1 SGHTA, CDR2 FQGNSA. With 3 bases removed from V and 1 base from J, the gap between germline ends came to 8 bases. CDR3 sequence: CASSFRLGTDTQYF. The DNA for the CDR3 is TGTGCCAGCAGCTTTAGACTCGGCACAGATACGCAGTATTTT. The whole variable domain, remainder taken from reference TRBV7-2 and TRBJ2-3, is GAGVSQSPSNKVTEKGKDVELRCDPISGHTALYWYRQSLGQGLEFLIYFQGNSAPDKSGLPSDRFSAERTGGSVSTLTIQRTQQEDSAVYLCASSFRLGTDTQYFGPGTRLTVL.

The genes are TRBV19 and TRBJ1-1; no clear D. In germline, CDR1 is LNHDA, CDR2 SQIVND (reference sequence). CDR3 length: 14 amino acids. Trimming cost V 1 base and J 4 bases, with 10 bases left between them. In nucleotides, the CDR3 is TGTGCCAGTAGTATAGGCGAAATGGGCACTGAAGCTTTCTTT. This codes for CASSIGEMGTEAFF.

The J gene is TRBJ2-5, the V gene TRBV7-2; a weak D match, TRBD2 (5 bases). Germline CDR1 SGHTA, CDR2 FQGNSA. Trimming removed 4 bases at V and 5 bases at J, with 14 bases between. The CDR3 is 14 residues long. The CDR3 is CASSSGSTRETQYF. In nucleotides, the CDR3 is TGTGCCAGCAGCTCGGGATCGACGAGGGAGACCCAGTACTTC.

A note on this clone: Other DNA sequences in the same sample also yield this CDR3. V usage is TRBV5-6 and J usage is TRBJ1-3; D might be TRBD1 (6 bases). Germline V gives CDR1 SGHDT, CDR2 YYEEEE. V was trimmed by 4 bases and J by 1 base, leaving 12 bases between them. The CDR3 is 15 residues long. The CDR3 nucleotides read TGTGCCAGCAGCCTACAGGGACGGTCTGGAAACACCATATATTTT. Translating gives CASSLQGRSGNTIYF.